This T cell receptor beta chain was sequenced for a study of OX40 agonist ivuxolimab in advanced cancers. At the level of the study: Administration of intravenous ivuxolimab to patients occurred every 2 weeks at 0.01 to 10 mg/kg.

Whole-study findings and limits: Not determined was the antigen specificity of the expanded peripheral T cells. More expanded clones were found, on average, in CD8+ than in CD4+ T cells.

Some clones are missing from TCRdb's copy, which holds only in-frame ones; the method was immunoSEQ multiplex PCR. Of about 80,000 clones in the sample, around 93% are singletons; the top ten hold roughly 9%. To note about this clone: Its antigen is currently unknown.

The clonotype originates from an adult with an advanced solid tumor such as melanoma, head and neck, liver or kidney cancer. The sample consisted of CD4+ or CD8+ T cells sorted from blood, taken in a trial of the OX40 agonist ivuxolimab.

The CDR3 loop reads CASSSGGGTDTQYF. The CDR3, as DNA: TGCGCCAGCAGCTCGGGCGGGGGCACAGATACGCAGTATTTT. The chain recombines TRBV5-1 with TRBJ2-3, with D perhaps TRBD2 (6 bases). CDR3 size: 14 residues. Trimming pared 3 bases from V and 1 base from J, leaving 9 bases between. The germline V gene has CDR1 SGHRS and CDR2 YFSETQ.